This TCR beta chain is from a study of cytomegalovirus exposure and HLA in healthy donors. Trimming left V 0 bases short and J 9 bases short, with 9 bases between. CDR3 length: 12 residues. Germline-derived CDR1 and CDR2 are LGHNA and YNFKEQ. Whole-study results and caveats: Some V segments, TRBV6-2 and TRBV6-3 among them, were indistinguishable and were therefore excluded.

Turning to this clone: Its cognate antigen is unknown.

The PCR was carried out with 60 Vbeta primers and 13 Jbeta primers. Original processing methods: An analysis performed later counted roughly 80 million unique TCR beta chains (roughly 11 million of them shared). Sequenced by immunoSEQ multiplex PCR; TCRdb stores in-frame clones only, minus some. The V and J calls and clone size are taken from that table; D and trimming were inferred from the DNA. Of about 120,000 clones in the sample, about 62% were seen once. The rearrangement joins TRBV4-2 to TRBJ2-7; the D is unclear. The clonotype originates from a woman aged 40 to 55 in good health and CMV-seropositive. Sequenced input: PBMCs. For the CDR3, the DNA is TGTGCCAGCAGCCAAGATGTAGCAGTGCAGTACTTC. Encoded protein: CASSQDVAVQYF.